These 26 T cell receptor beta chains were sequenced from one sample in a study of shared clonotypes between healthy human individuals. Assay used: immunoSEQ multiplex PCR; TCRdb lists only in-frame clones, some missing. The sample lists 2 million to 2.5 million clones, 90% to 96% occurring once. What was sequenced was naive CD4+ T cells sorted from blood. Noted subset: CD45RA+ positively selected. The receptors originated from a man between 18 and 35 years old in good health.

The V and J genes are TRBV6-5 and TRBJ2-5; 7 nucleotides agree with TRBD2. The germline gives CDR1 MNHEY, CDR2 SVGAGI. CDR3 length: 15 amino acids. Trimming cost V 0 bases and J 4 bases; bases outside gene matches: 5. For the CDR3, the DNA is TGTGCCAGCAGTTACTCGGCGGGAGAGGGAGAGACCCAGTACTTC. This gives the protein CASSYSAGEGETQYF.

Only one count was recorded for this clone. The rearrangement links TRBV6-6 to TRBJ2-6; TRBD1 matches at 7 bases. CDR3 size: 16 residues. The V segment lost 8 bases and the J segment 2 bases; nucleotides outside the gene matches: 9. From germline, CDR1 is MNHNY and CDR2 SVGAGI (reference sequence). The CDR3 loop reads CASRQGLMAGANVLTF. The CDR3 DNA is TGTGCCAGCCGACAGGGATTGATGGCTGGGGCCAACGTCCTGACTTTC.

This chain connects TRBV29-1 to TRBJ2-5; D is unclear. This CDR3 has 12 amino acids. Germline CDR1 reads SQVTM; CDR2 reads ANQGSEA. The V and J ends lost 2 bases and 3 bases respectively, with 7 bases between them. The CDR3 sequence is CSVESLEETQYF. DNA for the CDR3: TGCAGCGTTGAATCTTTAGAAGAGACCCAGTACTTC.

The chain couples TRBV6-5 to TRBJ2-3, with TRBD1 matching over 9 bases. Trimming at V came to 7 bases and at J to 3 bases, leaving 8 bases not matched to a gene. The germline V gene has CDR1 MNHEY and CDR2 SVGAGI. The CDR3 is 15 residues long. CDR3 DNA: TGTGCCAGCAAGACCCGGACAGGGGAGACAGATACGCAGTATTTT. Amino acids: CASKTRTGETDTQYF.

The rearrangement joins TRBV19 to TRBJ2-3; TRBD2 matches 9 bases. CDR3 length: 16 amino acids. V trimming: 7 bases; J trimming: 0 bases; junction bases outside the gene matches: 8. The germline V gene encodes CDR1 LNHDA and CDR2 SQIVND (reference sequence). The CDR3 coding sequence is TGTGCCAGTACACCTGGACTAGCGAGTAGCACAGATACGCAGTATTTT. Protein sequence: CASTPGLASSTDTQYF.

The CDR3 nucleotides are TGTGCCACCGAGAGGGGGGGTGATGAAAAACTGTTTTTT. It is translated as CATERGGDEKLFF. The chain carries TRBV11-2 and TRBJ1-4; the D gene is possibly TRBD1 (6 bases). The CDR3 loop spans 13 amino acids. Trimming took 10 bases from V and 6 from J, leaving 15 bases between them. In germline, CDR1 is SGHAT, CDR2 FQNNGV.

Here the CDR3 DNA reads TGTGCCAGCACCGCCCGCGGCGGGGCCGAGACCGGGGAGCTGTTTTTT. Residues: CASTARGGAETGELFF. The chain combines TRBV9 with TRBJ2-2, with a possible D match to TRBD2 (6 bases). The CDR3 is made up of 16 amino acids. V was pared by 6 bases and J by 5 bases, with 20 bases between. Germline V gene lookup returns CDR1 SGDLS and CDR2 YYNGEE.

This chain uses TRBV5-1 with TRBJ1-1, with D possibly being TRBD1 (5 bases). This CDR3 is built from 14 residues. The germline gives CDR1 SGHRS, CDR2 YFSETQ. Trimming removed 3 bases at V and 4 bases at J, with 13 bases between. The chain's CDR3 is CASSSGLGVTEAFF. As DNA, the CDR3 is TGCGCCAGCAGCTCGGGCTTAGGGGTCACTGAAGCTTTCTTT.

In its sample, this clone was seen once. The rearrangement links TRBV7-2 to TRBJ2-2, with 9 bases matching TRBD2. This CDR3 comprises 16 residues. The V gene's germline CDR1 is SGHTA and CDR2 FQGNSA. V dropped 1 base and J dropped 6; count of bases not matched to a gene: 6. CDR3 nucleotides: TGTGCCAGCAGCTTAGGAGCAGCGGGAGGACCCGGGGAGCTGTTTTTT. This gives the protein CASSLGAAGGPGELFF.

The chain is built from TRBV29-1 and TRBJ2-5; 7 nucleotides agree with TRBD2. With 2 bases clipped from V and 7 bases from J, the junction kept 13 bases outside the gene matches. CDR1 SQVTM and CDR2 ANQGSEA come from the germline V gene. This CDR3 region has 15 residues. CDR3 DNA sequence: TGCAGCGTTGAAACAACCAGGGAGGGCTGGGGGACCCAGTACTTC. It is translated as CSVETTREGWGTQYF.

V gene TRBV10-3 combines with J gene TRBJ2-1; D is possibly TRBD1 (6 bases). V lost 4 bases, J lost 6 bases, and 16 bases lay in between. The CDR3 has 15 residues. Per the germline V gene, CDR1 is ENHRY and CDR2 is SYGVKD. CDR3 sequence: CAISGGQGRSNEQFF. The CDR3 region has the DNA TGTGCCATCAGTGGAGGGCAGGGGAGAAGCAATGAGCAGTTCTTC.

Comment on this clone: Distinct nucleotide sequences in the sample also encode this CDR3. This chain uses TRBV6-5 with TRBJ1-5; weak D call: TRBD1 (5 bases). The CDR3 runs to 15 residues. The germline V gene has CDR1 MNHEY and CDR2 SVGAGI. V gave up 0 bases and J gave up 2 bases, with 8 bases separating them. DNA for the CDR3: TGTGCCAGCAGTTACTCGGGGGGGGGCAATCAGCCCCAGCATTTT. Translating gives CASSYSGGGNQPQHF.

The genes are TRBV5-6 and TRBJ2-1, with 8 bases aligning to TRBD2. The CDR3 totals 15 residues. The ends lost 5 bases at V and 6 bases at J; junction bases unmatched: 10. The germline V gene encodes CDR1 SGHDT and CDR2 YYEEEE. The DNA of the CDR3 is TGTGCCAGCAGGATCGGGACTAGGCGGAGCAATGAGCAGTTCTTC. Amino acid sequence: CASRIGTRRSNEQFF. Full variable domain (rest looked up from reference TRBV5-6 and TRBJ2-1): DAGVTQSPTHLIKTRGQQVTLRCSPKSGHDTVSWYQQALGQGPQFIFQYYEEEERQRGNFPDRFSGHQFPNYSSELNVNALLLGDSALYLCASRIGTRRSNEQFFGPGTRLTVL.

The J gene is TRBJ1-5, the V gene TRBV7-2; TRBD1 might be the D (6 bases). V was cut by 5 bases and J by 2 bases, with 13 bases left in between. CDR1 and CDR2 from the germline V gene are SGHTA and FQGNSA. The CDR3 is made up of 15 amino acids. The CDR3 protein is CASSLQGIGNQPQHF. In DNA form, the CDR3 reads TGTGCCAGCAGCCTACAGGGTATAGGCAATCAGCCCCAGCATTTT.

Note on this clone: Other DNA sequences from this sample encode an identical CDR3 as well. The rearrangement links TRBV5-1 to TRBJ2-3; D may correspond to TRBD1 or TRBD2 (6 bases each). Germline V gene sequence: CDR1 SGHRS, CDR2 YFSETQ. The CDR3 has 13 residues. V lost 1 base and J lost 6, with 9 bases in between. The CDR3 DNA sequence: TGCGCCAGCAGCTTGCCGGGGGCTGATACGCAGTATTTT. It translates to CASSLPGADTQYF.

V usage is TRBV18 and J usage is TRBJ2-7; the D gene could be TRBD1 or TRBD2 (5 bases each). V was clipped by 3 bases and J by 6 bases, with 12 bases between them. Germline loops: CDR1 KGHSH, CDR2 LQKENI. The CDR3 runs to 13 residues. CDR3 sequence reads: CASSPSGAREQYF. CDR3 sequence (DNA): TGTGCCAGCTCACCGTCCGGGGCGCGCGAGCAGTACTTC.

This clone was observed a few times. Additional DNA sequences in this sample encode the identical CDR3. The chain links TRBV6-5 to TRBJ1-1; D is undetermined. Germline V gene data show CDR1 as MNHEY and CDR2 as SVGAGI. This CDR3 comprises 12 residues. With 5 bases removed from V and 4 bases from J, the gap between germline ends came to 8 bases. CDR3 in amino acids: CASSRTGTEAFF. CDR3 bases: TGTGCCAGCAGTCGGACGGGCACTGAAGCTTTCTTT.

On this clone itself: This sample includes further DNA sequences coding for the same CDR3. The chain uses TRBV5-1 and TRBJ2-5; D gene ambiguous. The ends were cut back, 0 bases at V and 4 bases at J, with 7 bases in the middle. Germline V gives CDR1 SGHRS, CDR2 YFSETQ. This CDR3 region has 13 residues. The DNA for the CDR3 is TGCGCCAGCAGCTTGGGGGCGGTAGAGACCCAGTACTTC. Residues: CASSLGAVETQYF.

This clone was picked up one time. The CDR3 sequence: CASSLVGDRGEAFF. The CDR3 coding sequence is TGTGCCAGCAGCTTAGTAGGGGACAGGGGCGAAGCTTTCTTT. The chain recombines TRBV7-2 with TRBJ1-1; 10 bases agree with TRBD1. Germline lookup yields CDR1 SGHTA and CDR2 FQGNSA. The CDR3 contains 14 residues. With V trimmed by 1 base and J by 8 bases, 4 bases remained unmatched. Variable domain in full (rest from reference TRBV7-2 and TRBJ1-1): GAGVSQSPSNKVTEKGKDVELRCDPISGHTALYWYRQSLGQGLEFLIYFQGNSAPDKSGLPSDRFSAERTGGSVSTLTIQRTQQEDSAVYLCASSLVGDRGEAFFGQGTRLTVV.

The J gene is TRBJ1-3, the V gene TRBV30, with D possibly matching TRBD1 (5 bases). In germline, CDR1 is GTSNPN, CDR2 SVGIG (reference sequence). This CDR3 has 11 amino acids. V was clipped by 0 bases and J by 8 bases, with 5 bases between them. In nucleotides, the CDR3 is TGTGCCTGGAGTGTAGGGGACACCATATATTTT. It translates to CAWSVGDTIYF.

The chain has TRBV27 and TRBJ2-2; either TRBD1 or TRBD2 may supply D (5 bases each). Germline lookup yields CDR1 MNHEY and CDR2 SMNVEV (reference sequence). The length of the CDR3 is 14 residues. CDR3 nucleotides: TGTGTGGGCGGAGCCAGGGCGGGCACCGGGGAGCTGTTTTTT. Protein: CVGGARAGTGELFF.

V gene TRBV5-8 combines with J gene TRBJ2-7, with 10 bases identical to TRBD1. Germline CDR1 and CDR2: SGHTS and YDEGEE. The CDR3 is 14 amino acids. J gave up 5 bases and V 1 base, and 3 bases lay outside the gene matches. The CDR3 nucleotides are TGTGCCAGCAGCTTGAGGACAGGGGGACACGAGCAGTACTTC. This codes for CASSLRTGGHEQYF. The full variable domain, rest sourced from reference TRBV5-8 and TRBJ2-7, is EAGVTQSPTHLIKTRGQQATLRCSPISGHTSVYWYQQALGLGLQFLLWYDEGEERNRGNFPPRFSGRQFPNYSSELNVNALELEDSALYLCASSLRTGGHEQYFGPGTRLTVT.

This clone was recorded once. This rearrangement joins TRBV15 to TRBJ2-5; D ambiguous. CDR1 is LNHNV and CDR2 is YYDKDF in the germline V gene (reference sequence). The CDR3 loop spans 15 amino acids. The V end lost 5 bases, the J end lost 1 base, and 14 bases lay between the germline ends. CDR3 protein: CATSLETWTQETQYF. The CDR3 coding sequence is TGTGCCACCAGCCTTGAAACTTGGACCCAAGAGACCCAGTACTTC.

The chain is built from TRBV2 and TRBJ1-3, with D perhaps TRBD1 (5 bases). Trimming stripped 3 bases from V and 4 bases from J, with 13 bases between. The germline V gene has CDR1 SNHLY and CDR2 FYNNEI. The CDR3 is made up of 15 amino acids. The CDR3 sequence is CASSESGARGNTIYF. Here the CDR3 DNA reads TGTGCCAGCAGTGAGAGTGGGGCGCGAGGAAACACCATATATTTT.

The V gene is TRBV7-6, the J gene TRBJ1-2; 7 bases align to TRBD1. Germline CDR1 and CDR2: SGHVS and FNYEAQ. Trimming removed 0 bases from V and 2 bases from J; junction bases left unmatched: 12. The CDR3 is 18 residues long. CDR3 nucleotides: TGTGCCAGCAGCTTAGCGGTAAAGACAGGGCGCGGGAACTATGGCTACACCTTC. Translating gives CASSLAVKTGRGNYGYTF.

The CDR3 is CASSVGQGIAYNEQFF. The CDR3, as DNA: TGTGCCAGCAGCGTGGGACAGGGGATCGCCTACAATGAGCAGTTCTTC. The chain carries TRBV11-2 and TRBJ2-1; 10 bases line up with TRBD1. Germline V gene data show CDR1 as SGHAT and CDR2 as FQNNGV. The junction had 6 bases not matched to a gene; V was cut back by 5 bases and J by 2 bases. There are 16 residues in the CDR3.